The rows below give T cell receptor beta chains drawn from one sample of a study of blood T cell repertoires in COVID-19. Sequenced by immunoSEQ multiplex PCR; TCRdb stores in-frame clones only, minus some. The data contain about 99,000 clones, 84% of them singletons. Material for sequencing was peripheral blood. The receptor set was obtained from a man in his sixties or seventies with active or convalescent COVID-19. Both conserved end residues are part of each CDR3. D genes are given only for firm matches. Clone size is not always given. Where it is, it says once, few, many or a class for expanded clones.

clone_size j_call v_call d_call cdr3_nt cdr3_aa
- TRBJ1-4 TRBV11-2 TRBD1 TGTGCCAGCAGCCCGGGACAGGGGGTCACTAATGAAAAACTGTTTTTT CASSPGQGVTNEKLFF
once TRBJ2-5 TRBV9 - TGTGCCAGCAGCGCCAGACTAACGGAGACCCAGTACTTC CASSARLTETQYF
- TRBJ1-2 TRBV9 TRBD1 TGTGCCAGCAGCGTAGACCCCCGGACAGGGCCCCATGGCTACACCTTC CASSVDPRTGPHGYTF
- TRBJ2-2 TRBV6-6 TRBD2 TGTGCCAGCAGAGAGGGCGGGACTACCGCCACCGGGGAGCTGTTTTTT CASREGGTTATGELFF
- TRBJ2-2 TRBV4-3 TRBD1 TGCGCCAGCAGCACCTCCGGGACAGGGAGCGGTAGGCGGGAGCTGTTTTTT CASSTSGTGSGRRELFF
- TRBJ2-7 TRBV6-1 - TGTGCCAGCAGTGAAGGGCTGCACGAGCAGTACTTC CASSEGLHEQYF
- TRBJ1-4 TRBV30 TRBD1 TGTGCCTGGAGTTCAACAGGGGGTTGGGAAAAACTGTTTTTT CAWSSTGGWEKLFF
- TRBJ1-2 TRBV6-6 TRBD1 TGTGCCAGCAGCCCCGGGACAGCCGGGAGCACCTTC CASSPGTAGSTF
once TRBJ1-6 TRBV6-2/TRBV6-3 TRBD1 TGTGCCAGCAGTTACTCGAACGGGTGGACAGGGGGCCCTTCACCCCTCCACTTT CASSYSNGWTGGPSPLHF
few TRBJ2-1 TRBV27 TRBD1 TGTGCCAGCAGCCCGCCATTAGGGGGCTATGAGCAGTTCTTC CASSPPLGGYEQFF
- TRBJ2-5 TRBV11-2 TRBD2 TGTGCCAGCAGCTTTACTAGCGGCCCACAGACCCAGTACTTC CASSFTSGPQTQYF
- TRBJ2-3 TRBV29-1 - TGCAGCTTATTGCCTGGCGGGGGCGGAGATACGCAGTATTTT CSLLPGGGGDTQYF
- TRBJ2-7 TRBV5-1 - TGCGCCAGCAGCCTCACAGGGTACGAGCAGTACTTC CASSLTGYEQYF
- TRBJ2-2 TRBV6-2/TRBV6-3 - TGTGCCAGCAGTTATAGTGTCGATAGTAACACCGGGGAGCTGTTTTTT CASSYSVDSNTGELFF
- TRBJ2-1 TRBV2 TRBD2 TGTGCCAGCAGTGAAGGGCTAGCGGAGTACAATGAGCAGTTCTTC CASSEGLAEYNEQFF
- TRBJ1-2 TRBV11-1 - TGTGCCAGCAGCGCCGGACTGGAGGCTCCCTATGGCTACACCTTC CASSAGLEAPYGYTF
- TRBJ1-3 TRBV30 TRBD1 TGTGCCTGGAGCCTCGGACAGGGGACAGGAAACACCATATATTTT CAWSLGQGTGNTIYF
- TRBJ2-3 TRBV5-1 TRBD2 TGCGCCAGCAGCAATTTAGCGGGGGAAGATACGCAGTATTTT CASSNLAGEDTQYF
- TRBJ2-7 TRBV21-1 - TGTGCCAGCAGCAAAATAACGGGGTACTACGAGCAGTACTTC CASSKITGYYEQYF
- TRBJ2-7 TRBV2 - TGTGCCAGCAGTGCACAGGGTTATGACTACGAGCAGTACTTC CASSAQGYDYEQYF
- TRBJ1-1 TRBV19 - TGTGCCAGTAGTATTAGGAGGGACAACACTGAAGCTTTCTTT CASSIRRDNTEAFF
- TRBJ2-2 TRBV7-9 - TGTGCCAGCACAATAGGGGACACCGGGGAGCTGTTTTTT CASTIGDTGELFF
- TRBJ1-2 TRBV27 - TGTGCCAGCAGAGTTCAGGGGACGGGCGGCTACACCTTC CASRVQGTGGYTF
- TRBJ1-1 TRBV12-1 - TGTGCCAGCAGCACAGATATATTCACTGAAGCTTTCTTT CASSTDIFTEAFF
- TRBJ1-1 TRBV5-1 - TGCGCCAGCAGCTTGGATAGCGACCTGAACACTGAAGCTTTCTTT CASSLDSDLNTEAFF
- TRBJ1-6 TRBV27 TRBD1 TGTGCCAGCAGTTTAGACAGGGGATACTCACCCCTCCACTTT CASSLDRGYSPLHF
once TRBJ1-2 TRBV5-5 TRBD1 TGTGCCAGCAGCTCATTTGGTTCAGGGGGTCATGGCTACACCTTC CASSSFGSGGHGYTF
- TRBJ2-3 TRBV4-1 TRBD2 TGCGCCAGCAGCCCAGGACTAGCGGGGCCCTCTAGCACAGATACGCAGTATTTT CASSPGLAGPSSTDTQYF
- TRBJ2-2 TRBV12-3/TRBV12-4 - TGTGCCAGCAGGGGGCAGGACACCGGGGAGCTGTTTTTT CASRGQDTGELFF
once TRBJ2-1 TRBV5-1 - TGCGCCAGCAGCTTGGGCTGGGGGCAGGGGCGCCGGTATGAGCAGTTCTTC CASSLGWGQGRRYEQFF
few TRBJ2-2 TRBV15 - TGTGCCACCAGCAGAGATGGAGGTCGGCGGACCGGGGAGCTGTTTTTT CATSRDGGRRTGELFF
few TRBJ1-6 TRBV3-1/TRBV3-2 TRBD1 TGTGCCAGCAGCGGGACAGGGATAGGGGATTCACCCCTCCACTTT CASSGTGIGDSPLHF
- TRBJ2-3 TRBV5-1 TRBD2 TGCGCCAGCAGCTACTACACTAGCGGGGGCCGCACAGATACGCAGTATTTT CASSYYTSGGRTDTQYF